A selection of T cell receptor beta chains follows, all from one sample in a study of cytomegalovirus exposure and HLA in healthy donors. Sequencing was performed with immunoSEQ multiplex PCR; in TCRdb, only in-frame clones are kept and a portion is missing. The sample consists of about 200,000 clones, around 70% of them appearing once. The sequencing input was PBMCs. The receptors stem from a man aged 35 to 55 in good health and CMV-seropositive. The CDR3 runs from the conserved cysteine through the conserved F or W. The D gene is left open where the match is weak. Clone size is given for some rows only: seen once, a few or many times, or a class if the clone is expanded.

clone size	V gene	D gene	J gene	CDR3 DNA	CDR3 protein
-	TRBV7-2	-	TRBJ1-3	TGTGCCAGCAGCATTTCGATAGACAGGAGCTCTGGAAACACCATATATTTT	CASSISIDRSSGNTIYF
-	TRBV10-3	TRBD1	TRBJ1-5	TGTGCCATCAGTGAAACCAGGGGGCCGAATCAGCCCCAGCATTTT	CAISETRGPNQPQHF
-	TRBV11-3	TRBD1	TRBJ2-2	TGTGCCAGCAGTAAGACAGGGCCCGGGGAGCTGTTTTTT	CASSKTGPGELFF
-	TRBV5-1	-	TRBJ1-2	TGCGCCAGCAGCTTGGTGTACAGTGAGGCCCGGGGCTATGGCTACACCTTC	CASSLVYSEARGYGYTF
-	TRBV19	TRBD2	TRBJ2-1	TGTGCCAGTAGTACGACTAGCGGGAAAAGCTCCTACAATGAGCAGTTCTTC	CASSTTSGKSSYNEQFF
-	TRBV5-6	TRBD1	TRBJ2-3	TGTGCCAGCAGCCCGGGACAGGTTAGAACAGATACGCAGTATTTT	CASSPGQVRTDTQYF
-	TRBV7-9	-	TRBJ1-6	TGTGCCAGCAGCTTAGTAGGTCCGCAGGCCCCTATTTTATCCCTCCACTTT	CASSLVGPQAPILSLHF
once	TRBV7-9	-	TRBJ1-1	TGTGCCAGCACCAAAGAGGGCACTGAAGCTTTCTTT	CASTKEGTEAFF
-	TRBV10-1	-	TRBJ1-1	TGCGCCAGCAAGAAGGAGATGAACACTGAAGCTTTCTTT	CASKKEMNTEAFF
-	TRBV7-2	-	TRBJ2-4	TGTGCCAGCAGCTTAGCGGGGGGTTCCGCGACCAAAAACATTCAGTACTTC	CASSLAGGSATKNIQYF
-	TRBV19	-	TRBJ2-3	TGTGCCAGTAGTCCCAACTGGGCCGAGCAAGATACGCAGTATTTT	CASSPNWAEQDTQYF
-	TRBV5-6	-	TRBJ1-2	TGTGCCAGCAGCTCGGGAGGACCCTTGGGGGACTATGGCTACACCTTC	CASSSGGPLGDYGYTF
-	TRBV27	-	TRBJ2-7	TGTGCCAGCAGTTTCTCGACAGGTTCCGAGCAGTACTTC	CASSFSTGSEQYF
few	TRBV5-4	TRBD1	TRBJ1-2	TGTGCCAGCAGCTTGGTCGGACAGGGGGCTGGTGGCTACACCTTC	CASSLVGQGAGGYTF
-	TRBV15	-	TRBJ2-5	TGTGCCACCAGCAGAGATGGCAGTCGGGGAGAGACCCAGTACTTC	CATSRDGSRGETQYF
-	TRBV5-4	-	TRBJ1-3	TGTGCCAGCAGCTTGGGGAGCGGGGGAATCGGAAACACCATATATTTT	CASSLGSGGIGNTIYF